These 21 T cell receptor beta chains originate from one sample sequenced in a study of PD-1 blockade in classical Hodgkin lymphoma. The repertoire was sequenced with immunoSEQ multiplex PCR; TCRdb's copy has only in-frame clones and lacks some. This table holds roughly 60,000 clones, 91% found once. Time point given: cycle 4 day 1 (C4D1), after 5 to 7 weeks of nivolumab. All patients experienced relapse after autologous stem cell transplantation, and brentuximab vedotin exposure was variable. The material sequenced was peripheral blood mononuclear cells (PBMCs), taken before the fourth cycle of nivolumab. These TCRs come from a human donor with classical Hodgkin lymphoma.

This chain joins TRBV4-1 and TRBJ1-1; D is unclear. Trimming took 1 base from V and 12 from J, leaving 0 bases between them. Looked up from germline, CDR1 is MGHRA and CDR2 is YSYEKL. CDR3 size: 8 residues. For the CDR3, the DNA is TGCGCCAGCAGCCAAGCTTTCTTT. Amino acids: CASSQAFF.

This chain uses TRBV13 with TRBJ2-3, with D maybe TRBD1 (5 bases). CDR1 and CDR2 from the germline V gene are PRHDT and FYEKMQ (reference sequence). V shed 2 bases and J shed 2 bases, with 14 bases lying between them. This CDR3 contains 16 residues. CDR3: CASSLRKDSVTDTQYF. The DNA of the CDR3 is TGTGCCAGCAGCTTAAGAAAAGACAGCGTCACAGATACGCAGTATTTT.

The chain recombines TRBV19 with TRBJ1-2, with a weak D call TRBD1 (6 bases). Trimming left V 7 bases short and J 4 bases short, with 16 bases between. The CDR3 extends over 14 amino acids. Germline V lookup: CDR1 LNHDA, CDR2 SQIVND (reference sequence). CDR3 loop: CASTIQGKTYGYTF. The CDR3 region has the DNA TGTGCCAGTACGATCCAGGGGAAAACCTATGGCTACACCTTC.

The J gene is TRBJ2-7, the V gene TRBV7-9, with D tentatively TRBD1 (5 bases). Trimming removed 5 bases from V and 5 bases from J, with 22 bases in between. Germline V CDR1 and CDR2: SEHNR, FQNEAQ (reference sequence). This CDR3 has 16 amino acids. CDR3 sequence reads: CASSPPGRGSEDEQYF. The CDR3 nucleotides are TGTGCCAGCAGCCCTCCCGGAAGGGGTAGTGAGGACGAGCAGTACTTC.

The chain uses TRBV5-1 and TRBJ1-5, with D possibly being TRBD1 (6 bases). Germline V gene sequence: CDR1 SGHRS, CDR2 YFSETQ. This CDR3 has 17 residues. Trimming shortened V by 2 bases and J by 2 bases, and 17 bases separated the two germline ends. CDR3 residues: CASSLSPTGMGNQPQHF. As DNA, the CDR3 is TGCGCCAGCAGCTTATCCCCAACAGGGATGGGCAATCAGCCCCAGCATTTT. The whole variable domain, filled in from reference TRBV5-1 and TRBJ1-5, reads KAGVTQTPRYLIKTRGQQVTLSCSPISGHRSVSWYQQTPGQGLQFLFEYFSETQRNKGNFPGRFSGRQFSNSRSEMNVSTLELGDSALYLCASSLSPTGMGNQPQHFGDGTRLSIL.

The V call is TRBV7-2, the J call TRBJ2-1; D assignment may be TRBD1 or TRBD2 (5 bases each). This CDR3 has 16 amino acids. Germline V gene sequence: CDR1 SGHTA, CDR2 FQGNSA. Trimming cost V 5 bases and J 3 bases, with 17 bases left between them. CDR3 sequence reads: CASSRPGTQFYNEQFF. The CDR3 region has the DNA TGTGCCAGCAGCCGACCGGGGACCCAATTCTACAATGAGCAGTTCTTC.

DNA for the CDR3: TGTGCCAGCAGCCTCCTGAGGGCGTTTCCCACAGATACGCAGTATTTT. It specifies CASSLLRAFPTDTQYF. V gene TRBV11-2 combines with J gene TRBJ2-3, with D possibly matching TRBD2 (5 bases). Germline V lookup: CDR1 SGHAT, CDR2 FQNNGV. The ends were cut back, 5 bases at V and 2 bases at J, with 17 bases in the middle. This CDR3 has 16 amino acids. Full variable domain (missing parts from reference TRBV11-2 and TRBJ2-3): EAGVAQSPRYKIIEKRQSVAFWCNPISGHATLYWYQQILGQGPKLLIQFQNNGVVDDSQLPKDRFSAERLKGVDSTLKIQPAKLEDSAVYLCASSLLRAFPTDTQYFGPGTRLTVL.

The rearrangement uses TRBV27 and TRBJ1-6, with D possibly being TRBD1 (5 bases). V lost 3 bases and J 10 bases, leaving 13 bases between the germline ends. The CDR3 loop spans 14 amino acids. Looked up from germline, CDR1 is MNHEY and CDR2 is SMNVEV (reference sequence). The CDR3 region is CASSFRTPSSPLHF. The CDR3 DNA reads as TGTGCCAGCAGTTTTAGGACACCTAGCTCACCCCTCCACTTT.

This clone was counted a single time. The CDR3 nucleotides are TGTGCCAGCAGACATACGTCAGGGAACACTGAAGCTTTCTTT. Translating gives CASRHTSGNTEAFF. This chain connects TRBV27 to TRBJ1-1; unclear D gene. Germline V lookup: CDR1 MNHEY, CDR2 SMNVEV (reference sequence). V was cut by 6 bases and J by 1 base, with 12 bases left in between. The CDR3 loop spans 14 amino acids.

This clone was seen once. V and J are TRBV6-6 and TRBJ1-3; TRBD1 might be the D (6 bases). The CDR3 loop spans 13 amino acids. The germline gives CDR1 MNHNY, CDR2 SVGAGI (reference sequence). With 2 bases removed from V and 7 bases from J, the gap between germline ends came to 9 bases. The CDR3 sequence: CASSYGGRNTIYF. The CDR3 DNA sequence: TGTGCCAGCAGTTACGGGGGCAGGAACACCATATATTTT.

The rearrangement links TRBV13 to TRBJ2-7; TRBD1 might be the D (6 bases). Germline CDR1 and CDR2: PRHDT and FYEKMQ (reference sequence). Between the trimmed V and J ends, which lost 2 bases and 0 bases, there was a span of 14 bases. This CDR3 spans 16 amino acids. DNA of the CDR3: TGTGCCAGCAGCTTAAGTTTGGACAGTGGCTCCTACGAGCAGTACTTC. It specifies CASSLSLDSGSYEQYF.

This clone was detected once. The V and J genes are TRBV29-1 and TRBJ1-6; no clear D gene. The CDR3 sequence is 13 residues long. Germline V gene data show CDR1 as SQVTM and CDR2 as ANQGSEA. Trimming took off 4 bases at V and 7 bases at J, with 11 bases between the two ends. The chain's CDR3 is CSVAVAQNSPLHF. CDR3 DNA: TGCAGCGTTGCAGTGGCGCAAAATTCACCCCTCCACTTT.

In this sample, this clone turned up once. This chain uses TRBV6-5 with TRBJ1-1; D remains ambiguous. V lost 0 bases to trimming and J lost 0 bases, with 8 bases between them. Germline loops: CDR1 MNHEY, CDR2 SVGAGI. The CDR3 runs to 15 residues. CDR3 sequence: CASSYSNSLNTEAFF. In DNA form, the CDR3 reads TGTGCCAGCAGTTACTCGAACAGTTTGAACACTGAAGCTTTCTTT.

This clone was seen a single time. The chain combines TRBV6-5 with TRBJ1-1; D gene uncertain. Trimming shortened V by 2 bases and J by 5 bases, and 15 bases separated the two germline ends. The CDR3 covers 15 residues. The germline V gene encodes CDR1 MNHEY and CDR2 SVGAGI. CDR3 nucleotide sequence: TGTGCCAGCAGTTACCCCACCTGGGGTAATACTGAAGCTTTCTTT. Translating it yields CASSYPTWGNTEAFF.

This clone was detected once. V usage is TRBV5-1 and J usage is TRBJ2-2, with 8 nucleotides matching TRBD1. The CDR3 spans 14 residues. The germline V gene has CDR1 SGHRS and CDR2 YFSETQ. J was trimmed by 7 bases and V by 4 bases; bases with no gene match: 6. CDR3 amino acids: CASSAGGASGELFF. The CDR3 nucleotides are TGCGCCAGCAGCGCAGGGGGCGCGAGCGGGGAGCTGTTTTTT.

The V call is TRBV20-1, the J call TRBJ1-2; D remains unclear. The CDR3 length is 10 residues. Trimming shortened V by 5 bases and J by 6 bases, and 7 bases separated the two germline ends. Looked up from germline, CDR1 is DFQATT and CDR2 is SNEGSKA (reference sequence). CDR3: CSARWDGYTF. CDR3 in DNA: TGCAGTGCTCGCTGGGATGGCTACACCTTC.

CDR3 sequence reads: CSAQTGGYEQYF. For the CDR3, the DNA is TGCAGCGCTCAGACAGGGGGGTACGAGCAGTACTTC. The rearrangement joins TRBV29-1 to TRBJ2-7, with 9 bases lining up with TRBD1. The CDR3 length is 12 residues. With V trimmed by 7 bases and J by 4 bases, 5 bases remained unmatched. Germline-derived CDR1 and CDR2 are SQVTM and ANQGSEA.

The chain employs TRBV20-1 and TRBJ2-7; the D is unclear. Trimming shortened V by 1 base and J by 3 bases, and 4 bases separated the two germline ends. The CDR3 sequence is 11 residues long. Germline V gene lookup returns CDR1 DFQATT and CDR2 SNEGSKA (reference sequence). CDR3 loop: CSARGGYEQYF. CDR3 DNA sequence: TGCAGTGCTAGAGGGGGCTACGAGCAGTACTTC.

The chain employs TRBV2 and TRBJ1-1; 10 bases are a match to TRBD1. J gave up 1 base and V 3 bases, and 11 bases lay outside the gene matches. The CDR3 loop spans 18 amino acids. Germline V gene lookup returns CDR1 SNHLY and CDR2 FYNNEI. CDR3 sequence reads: CASSDPTGGSKGNTEAFF. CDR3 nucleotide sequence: TGTGCCAGCAGTGACCCGACAGGGGGCTCGAAGGGGAACACTGAAGCTTTCTTT.

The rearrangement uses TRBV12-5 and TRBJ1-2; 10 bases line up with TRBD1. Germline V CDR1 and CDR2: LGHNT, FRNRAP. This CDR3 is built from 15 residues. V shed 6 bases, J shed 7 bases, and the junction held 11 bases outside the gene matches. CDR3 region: CASGRAGQGRSGYTF. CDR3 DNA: TGTGCTAGTGGCCGCGCGGGACAGGGGCGGAGTGGCTACACCTTC.

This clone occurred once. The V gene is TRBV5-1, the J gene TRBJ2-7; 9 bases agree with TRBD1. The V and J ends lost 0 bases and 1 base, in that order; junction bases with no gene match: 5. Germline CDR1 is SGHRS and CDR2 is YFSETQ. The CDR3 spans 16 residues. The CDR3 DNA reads TGCGCCAGCAGCTTGGCCACCGGGACAGGGTCCTACGAGCAGTACTTC. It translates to CASSLATGTGSYEQYF. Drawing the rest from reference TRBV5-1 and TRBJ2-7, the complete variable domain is KAGVTQTPRYLIKTRGQQVTLSCSPISGHRSVSWYQQTPGQGLQFLFEYFSETQRNKGNFPGRFSGRQFSNSRSEMNVSTLELGDSALYLCASSLATGTGSYEQYFGPGTRLTVT.